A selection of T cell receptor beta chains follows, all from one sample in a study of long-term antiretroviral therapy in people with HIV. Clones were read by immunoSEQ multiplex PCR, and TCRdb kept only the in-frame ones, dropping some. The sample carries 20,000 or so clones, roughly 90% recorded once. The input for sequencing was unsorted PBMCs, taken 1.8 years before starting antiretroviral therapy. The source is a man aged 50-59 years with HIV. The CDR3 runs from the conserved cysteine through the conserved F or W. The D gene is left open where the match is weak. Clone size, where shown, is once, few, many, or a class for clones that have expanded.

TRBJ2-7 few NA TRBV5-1 CASSLESLHEQYF TGCGCCAGCAGCTTGGAGTCCTTGCACGAGCAGTACTTC
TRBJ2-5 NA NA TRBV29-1 CSVVGLGGIETQYF TGCAGCGTTGTAGGACTAGGGGGAATAGAGACCCAGTACTTC
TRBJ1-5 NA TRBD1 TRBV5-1 CASSLGQSWQPQHF TGCGCCAGCAGCCTGGGACAGTCATGGCAGCCCCAGCATTTT
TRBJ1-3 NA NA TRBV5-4 CASTNPGLGNTIYF TGTGCCAGCACCAATCCGGGACTTGGAAACACCATATATTTT
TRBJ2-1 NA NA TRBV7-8 CASFGLSNNEQFF TGTGCCAGCTTCGGACTTAGCAACAATGAGCAGTTCTTC
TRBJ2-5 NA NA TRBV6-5 CASSPYAMGTQYF TGTGCCAGCAGCCCCTACGCCATGGGGACCCAGTACTTC
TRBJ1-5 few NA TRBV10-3 CAIKGINQPQHF TGTGCCATAAAGGGAATCAATCAGCCCCAGCATTTT
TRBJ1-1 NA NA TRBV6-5 CASRFTGMDTEAFF TGTGCCAGCAGATTCACAGGGATGGACACTGAAGCTTTCTTT
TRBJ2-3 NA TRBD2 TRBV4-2 CASSNVTYSGSRKDTQYF TGTGCCAGCAGCAACGTAACTTATAGCGGGAGTCGGAAAGATACGCAGTATTTT
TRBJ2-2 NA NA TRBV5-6 CASSSTSVAPNTGELFF TGTGCCAGCAGCAGCACGAGCGTAGCTCCGAACACCGGGGAGCTGTTTTTT
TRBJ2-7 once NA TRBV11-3 CASSSTGGSYEQYF TGTGCCAGCAGCTCCACGGGGGGCAGCTACGAGCAGTACTTC
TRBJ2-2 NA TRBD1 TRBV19 CASIGTGMGTGELFF TGTGCCAGTATCGGGACAGGAATGGGCACCGGGGAGCTGTTTTTT
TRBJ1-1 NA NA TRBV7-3 CASSGAVNTEAFF TGTGCCAGCTCGGGGGCAGTGAACACTGAAGCTTTCTTT
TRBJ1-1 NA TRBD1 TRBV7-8 CASSPRQGLNTEAFF TGTGCCAGCAGCCCGAGACAGGGGTTAAACACTGAAGCTTTCTTT
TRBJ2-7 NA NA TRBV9 CASSVAPQTGLQYF TGTGCCAGCAGCGTAGCCCCCCAAACAGGGTTGCAGTACTTC
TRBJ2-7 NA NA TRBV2 CASSKEQGSSEQYF TGTGCCAGCAGTAAGGAACAGGGATCCTCCGAGCAGTACTTC
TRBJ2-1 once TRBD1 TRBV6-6 CASSLPRGQGYEQFF TGTGCCAGCAGTCTACCTAGGGGACAGGGATATGAGCAGTTCTTC
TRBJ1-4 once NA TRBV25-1 CASREQGNEKLFF TGTGCCAGCAGAGAGCAGGGTAATGAAAAACTGTTTTTT
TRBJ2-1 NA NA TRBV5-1 CASSLGGETYNEQFF TGCGCCAGCAGCTTGGGGGGAGAGACCTACAATGAGCAGTTCTTC
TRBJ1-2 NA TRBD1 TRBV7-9 CASSGGQGIANYGYTF TGTGCCAGCAGCGGGGGACAGGGGATCGCTAACTATGGCTACACCTTC
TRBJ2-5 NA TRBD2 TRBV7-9 CASSLYGSGGDQETQYF TGTGCCAGCAGCTTATACGGTAGCGGGGGGGACCAAGAGACCCAGTACTTC
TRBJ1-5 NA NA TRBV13 CASSEGVKGRPQHF TGTGCCAGCAGCGAGGGGGTGAAGGGGCGGCCCCAGCATTTT
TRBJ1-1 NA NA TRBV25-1 CATSRGGLNTEAFF TGTGCCACCTCTCGGGGGGGCTTGAACACTGAAGCTTTCTTT
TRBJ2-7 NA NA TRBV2 CASRNREGNEQYF TGTGCCAGCCGTAACAGGGAGGGCAACGAGCAGTACTTC
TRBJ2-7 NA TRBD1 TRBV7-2 CASSFRTGDYEQYF TGTGCCAGCAGCTTTCGGACAGGGGACTACGAGCAGTACTTC
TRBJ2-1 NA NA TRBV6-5 CASSPIPQSYNEQFF TGTGCCAGCAGTCCTATCCCCCAATCCTACAATGAGCAGTTCTTC
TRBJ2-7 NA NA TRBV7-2 CASSSASASYEQYF TGTGCCAGCAGCTCGGCTAGCGCTTCCTACGAGCAGTACTTC
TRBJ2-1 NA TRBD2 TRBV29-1 CSVAGEGYNEQFF TGCAGCGTTGCGGGGGAGGGGTACAATGAGCAGTTCTTC
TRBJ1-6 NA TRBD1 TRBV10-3 CAISLDRVSPLHF TGTGCCATCAGTCTGGACAGGGTTTCACCCCTCCACTTT
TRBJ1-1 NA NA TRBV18 CASSPSEPHTEAFF TGTGCCAGCTCACCATCCGAACCTCACACTGAAGCTTTCTTT
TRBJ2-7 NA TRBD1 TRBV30 CAWRPLNWAGGYEQYF TGTGCCTGGAGACCCTTAAACTGGGCAGGGGGCTACGAGCAGTACTTC
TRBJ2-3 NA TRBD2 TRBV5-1 CASSFGLAGGISTDTQYF TGCGCCAGCAGCTTCGGGCTAGCGGGGGGGATTAGCACAGATACGCAGTATTTT
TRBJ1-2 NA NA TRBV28 CASRPSGDNYGYTF TGTGCCAGCAGACCCTCGGGGGACAACTATGGCTACACCTTC
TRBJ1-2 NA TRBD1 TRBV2 CASRTGAPYGYTF TGTGCCAGCAGGACAGGGGCCCCATATGGCTACACCTTC
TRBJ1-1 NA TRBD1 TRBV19 CASSWGQAEAFF TGTGCCAGTAGTTGGGGACAGGCTGAAGCTTTCTTT
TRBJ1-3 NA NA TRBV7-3 CASSLSGSGNTIYF TGTGCCAGCAGCTTAAGTGGGTCAGGAAACACCATATATTTT
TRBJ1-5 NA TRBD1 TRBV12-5 CASDPGQGGQPQHF TGTGCTAGTGACCCGGGACAGGGAGGACAGCCCCAGCATTTT
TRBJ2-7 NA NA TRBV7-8 CASSSPPLGLQYEQYF TGTGCCAGCAGCTCTCCCCCGCTAGGACTGCAGTACGAGCAGTACTTC
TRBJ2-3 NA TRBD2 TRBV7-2 CASSLAATSGGAYTQYF TGTGCCAGCAGCTTAGCGGCAACTAGCGGGGGGGCCTATACGCAGTATTTT
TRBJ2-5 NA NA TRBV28 CASSLPGVSSQYF TGTGCCAGCAGTTTGCCGGGCGTAAGTTCCCAGTACTTC
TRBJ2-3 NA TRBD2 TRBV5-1 CASSPGLAGRSTDTQYF TGCGCCAGCAGCCCGGGACTAGCGGGACGAAGCACAGATACGCAGTATTTT
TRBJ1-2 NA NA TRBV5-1 CASSLDPPTGLNYGYTF TGCGCCAGCAGCTTGGACCCTCCTACAGGCCTTAACTATGGCTACACCTTC
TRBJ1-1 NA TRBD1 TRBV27 CASSTYRGWTEAFF TGTGCCAGCAGTACCTACAGGGGATGGACTGAAGCTTTCTTT
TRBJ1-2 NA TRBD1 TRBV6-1 CASSVGTGGLGRYGYTF TGTGCCAGCAGTGTGGGGACAGGGGGCCTAGGTCGTTATGGCTACACCTTC
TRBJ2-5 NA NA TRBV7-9 CASSSPRRTRVITQYF TGTGCCAGCAGCTCGCCCCGTCGGACCCGGGTGATTACCCAGTACTTC
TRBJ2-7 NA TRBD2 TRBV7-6 CASSWTSGYEQYF TGTGCCAGCAGTTGGACTAGCGGTTACGAGCAGTACTTC
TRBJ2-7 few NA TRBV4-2 CASSQERGSYEQYF TGTGCCAGCAGCCAAGAACGGGGGAGCTACGAGCAGTACTTC
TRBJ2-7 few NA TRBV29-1 CSVGQSSSYEQYF TGCAGCGTTGGCCAGTCTAGCTCCTACGAGCAGTACTTC
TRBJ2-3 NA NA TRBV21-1 CASSKRLRGGEGDTQYF TGTGCCAGCAGCAAAAGGCTTCGGGGGGGAGAGGGAGATACGCAGTATTTT
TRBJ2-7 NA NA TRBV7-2 CASSPPAMGQYEQYF TGTGCCAGCAGCCCCCCGGCTATGGGACAATACGAGCAGTACTTC
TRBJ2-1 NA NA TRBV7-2 CASSFLYNEQFF TGTGCCAGCAGCTTCCTTTACAATGAGCAGTTCTTC
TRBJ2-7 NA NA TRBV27 CASSYRDKVYEQYF TGTGCCAGCAGTTATCGGGACAAGGTATACGAGCAGTACTTC
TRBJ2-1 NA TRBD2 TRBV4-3 CASSQVVIAGAPLNEQFF TGCGCCAGCAGCCAAGTCGTAATTGCGGGAGCCCCTCTCAATGAGCAGTTCTTC
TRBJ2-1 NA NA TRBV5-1 CASRGGLGALDNEQFF TGCGCCAGCAGAGGGGGACTGGGGGCGCTAGACAATGAGCAGTTCTTC